Reported below is one T cell receptor (beta chain). Its antigen is still unknown. The CDR3 length is 17 residues. The germline gives CDR1 LNHNV, CDR2 YYDKDF (reference sequence). Donors gave around 10 milliliters of peripheral blood apiece. The data were taken from a study of blood T cells in healthy people across ages. Notes on the study in general: Measured against age, TCR beta diversity per million T cells decreased in a roughly linear manner.

A second PCR, run for roughly 6 to 11 cycles, used a sample-barcoded 5' primer plus a J-beta primer mix. Every cDNA molecule bore a tag from a template-switch adaptor containing 12 random nucleotides. CDR3-containing paired-end reads numbered at least 2.5 million in each sample. TCRdb called the 5' RACE reads again in MiXCR, with one record for every CDR3 protein. The data hold about 970,000 distinct CDR3 sequences, with 51% observed a single time. This clonotype was obtained from a woman aged 60 to 75 in good health. The chain carries TRBV15 and TRBJ2-5; 12 bases match TRBD2. Judging by the DNA end, TRBJ2-7 fits better; the J call may be wrong. What was sequenced was blood. The DNA of the CDR3 is TGTGCCACCAGCAGGGAACAGACTAGCGGGAGAGGCTACGAGCAGTACTTC. This translates into CATSREQTSGRGYEQYF.